The present T cell receptor beta chain was sequenced within a study of blood T cell repertoires in COVID-19. TCRdb's copy holds only in-frame clones and misses some; the assay was immunoSEQ multiplex PCR. The table shows over 200,000 clones, with 80% to 85% occurring only once. The CDR3 runs to 14 residues. CDR1 is KGHSH, CDR2 LQKENI, per germline. Trimming removed 5 bases at V and 3 bases at J, with 13 bases between. The receptor comes from a man aged 50 to 60 with active or convalescent COVID-19. Sequencing used peripheral blood. This sequence joins TRBV18 and TRBJ1-2; no definite D call. For the CDR3, the DNA is TGTGCCAGCTCATATAGCGCAGACCACTATGGCTACACCTTC. This encodes CASSYSADHYGYTF.